This TCR beta chain was obtained from a study of T cell responses to AZD1222 COVID-19 vaccine (dated by TCRdb to the early 2020s). Regarding the complete study: A total of 233 trial participants underwent TCR sequencing, of whom about 200 received two doses of AZD1222 and some 26 received two doses of the MenACWY control vaccine. Trial participants were enrolled into age subgroups of 18-55, 56-69 and 70-plus years, which contained 148, 28 and 57 TCR-sequenced participants, respectively. What the work shows at the level of the full study, not this receptor alone: The 56-69-year group was small, and its depth increase did not reach significance, likely because of low power. Vaccine-associated CD4 TCRs spanned the whole spike protein, with dominant responses in regions 160-218 and 743-854. Conclusions about previously exposed vaccinees are limited because only 5 or 6 AZD1222 recipients were SARS-CoV-2 seropositive at baseline. A significant rise in spike-specific TCR breadth and depth was observed after two AZD1222 doses relative to day 0 and relative to MenACWY recipients. Reportedly, almost half of the unique spike-specific TCRs recognized epitopes lying outside the regions that are mutated in the B.1.351 and B.1.1.7 variants. No day 14 peak-response samples were available, so repertoires were characterized only after the peak T cell response. Participants were mostly white British, with more females than males. The authors suggested clonal diversity may have been underestimated.

The germline V gene yields MDHEN for CDR1 and SYDVKM for CDR2. V has 8 bases trimmed and J has 8 bases trimmed; junction bases matching no gene number 11. The CDR3 starts with the cysteine, ends with the phenylalanine, and has 14 residues. The sequence is cut down to CDR3 DNA, 42 bases in frame from base 1. As concerns this clone: Its antigen specificity is not known. No base-level quality is on record; no much larger clone is a single base apart.

The time point label, as the study defines it: about 28 days (+/-7) after the second vaccine dose. Because spike-specific TCR depth and breadth did not differ between the two schedules, AZD1222 recipients who got a second dose at roughly 4 weeks were pooled with those who got a second dose at roughly 12 weeks. Vaccinee samples were obtained from the UK trials COV001 and COV002, which included a single-blind randomized controlled phase 2/3 trial of AZD1222 (ChAdOx1 nCoV-19) in healthy adults. For TCRbeta chain sequencing, PBMC samples were collected from trial participants at day 0 and at day 28 after the second dose. The CDR3 regions of human TCRbeta chains were subjected to immunosequencing. In the paper's pipeline: TCRs in the repertoires were matched against a reference library of SARS-CoV-2-specific TCRs that had been generated with the MIRA antigen-specificity platform. Breadth was defined as the fraction of unique TCRs that were SARS-CoV-2-associated, and depth was defined as the fraction of total T cells that were SARS-CoV-2-associated. Using the MIRA data, every spike-specific TCR was mapped to the spike region that the TCR reacted to and assigned to either a CD4 or a CD8 class. Log10-transformed breadth and depth values were compared by one-way ANOVA with Sidak's multiple comparisons tests. This is the immuneACCESS table as TCRdb keeps it, with only in-frame sequences that have V and J called. A part of the clones is gone; compared with another copy, unresolved V genes explain less than half, and the rest is unexplained. V, J and clone size are taken as reported in that table, and D and trimming were inferred from the DNA itself. This sample gives about 150,000 clones in total; roughly 90% of them show up just once. 2.5% to 4% of the sample lies in the top ten.

The receptor was derived from an adult who received the AZD1222 COVID-19 vaccine. The rearranged segments are TRBV28 and TRBJ2-1; the junction holds 8 bases that match TRBD2. The sample was peripheral blood, taken 28 days after the second AZD1222 dose. In nucleotides, the sequence is TGTGCCAGCCTGGGGCTAGCGGGCTTCTATGAGCAGTTCTTC. This yields the protein CASLGLAGFYEQFF.